These 21 T cell receptor beta chains share one sample of origin, sequenced in a study of CD8 T cells in ankylosing spondylitis. TCRdb recomputed calls from the 5' RACE reads with MiXCR, one row per CDR3 protein. The sample has about 240,000 distinct CDR3 sequences; 20% to 30% are singletons. The sequencing input was blood, either unsorted or a sorted T cell fraction (not recorded which). All receptors derive from a male donor with ankylosing spondylitis or in good health (not recorded which).

This clonotype showed up many times. V and J are TRBV20-1 and TRBJ1-5, with D possibly matching TRBD1 (5 bases). The germline V and J ends were trimmed by 4 bases and 0 bases, with 10 bases remaining between them. Germline V lookup: CDR1 DFQATT, CDR2 SNEGSKA (reference sequence). This CDR3 has 14 amino acids. CDR3 in DNA: TGCAGTGCTACAAGGGGATATAGCAATCAGCCCCAGCATTTT. Its protein product is CSATRGYSNQPQHF.

The chain combines TRBV30 with TRBJ2-7; D is undetermined. The germline V gene encodes CDR1 GTSNPN and CDR2 SVGIG (reference sequence). There are 11 residues in the CDR3. The V end lost 0 bases, the J end lost 8 bases, and 8 bases lay between the germline ends. In nucleotides, the CDR3 is TGTGCCTGGAGTGTAGAAGTGAAGCAGTACTTC. It encodes CAWSVEVKQYF.

The chain couples TRBV6-1 to TRBJ2-5, with 15 positions matching TRBD2. The V gene's germline CDR1 is MNHNS and CDR2 SASEGT. The CDR3 totals 17 residues. With V trimmed by 5 bases and J by 5 bases, 9 bases remained unmatched. The CDR3 DNA reads TGTGCCAGCAGTAGGACTAGCGGGGGGGCCATTCCGGAGACCCAGTACTTC. It codes for CASSRTSGGAIPETQYF.

The chain employs TRBV20-1 and TRBJ2-2; 9 bases match TRBD2. Germline V gene lookup returns CDR1 DFQATT and CDR2 SNEGSKA (reference sequence). The CDR3 consists of 17 residues. J was trimmed by 0 bases and V by 3 bases; bases with no gene match: 8. The CDR3: CSARRRPSGANTGELFF. In DNA, the CDR3 is TGCAGTGCTAGGCGGAGGCCTAGCGGGGCGAACACCGGGGAGCTGTTTTTT.

This clonotype was observed a handful of times. The genes are TRBV19 and TRBJ2-1, with 7 bases matching TRBD1. Germline V gene lookup returns CDR1 LNHDA and CDR2 SQIVND (reference sequence). The J segment lost 6 bases and the V segment lost 10 bases, leaving 9 bases of the junction unmatched. The CDR3 has 13 residues. The CDR3 is CATNRGEINEQFF. Written as DNA, the CDR3 is TGTGCCACGAACAGGGGTGAAATCAATGAGCAGTTCTTC.

This clonotype was seen many times. The J gene is TRBJ1-2, the V gene TRBV20-1; 8 bases are a match to TRBD1. Trimming took 5 bases from V and 0 from J; bases not matched to a gene: 2. Germline V lookup: CDR1 DFQATT, CDR2 SNEGSKA (reference sequence). CDR3 length: 13 residues. CDR3 coding DNA: TGCAGTGCTGAGGACAGGGCTAACTATGGCTACACCTTC. Its translation is CSAEDRANYGYTF.

This clonotype was seen repeatedly, ten times or more. Written as DNA, the CDR3 is TGTGCCAGCAGTCCCCAGGGTCGGTTCACCGGGGAGCTGTTTTTT. It specifies CASSPQGRFTGELFF. This rearrangement joins TRBV12-3 or TRBV12-4 to TRBJ2-2; D may be TRBD1 (5 bases). V lost 5 bases to trimming and J lost 4 bases, with 14 bases between them. This CDR3 comprises 15 residues.

V gene TRBV6-1 combines with J gene TRBJ1-2; possibly TRBD1 for D (6 bases). Germline lookup yields CDR1 MNHNS and CDR2 SASEGT. The CDR3 contains 14 residues. V lost 5 bases to trimming and J lost 0 bases, with 10 bases between them. The CDR3 DNA reads TGTGCCAGCAGTTTACAGGGAGCTAACTATGGCTACACCTTC. It specifies CASSLQGANYGYTF.

This clonotype was found many times. V gene TRBV20-1 combines with J gene TRBJ2-5, with TRBD2 matching 14 bases. With V trimmed by 6 bases and J by 4 bases, 4 bases remained unmatched. The CDR3 extends over 14 amino acids. CDR1 is DFQATT, CDR2 SNEGSKA, per germline (reference sequence). As DNA, the CDR3 is TGCAGTGCAAGGACTAGCGGGGGGAGAGAGACCCAGTACTTC. This codes for CSARTSGGRETQYF.

This chain joins TRBV12-3 or TRBV12-4 and TRBJ2-6; D possibly matches TRBD1 or TRBD2 (5 bases each). This CDR3 contains 16 residues. V lost 6 bases, J lost 0 bases, and 12 bases lay in between. DNA for the CDR3: TGTGCCAGCAGCAGACAGCGGAGCTCTGGGGCCAACGTCCTGACTTTC. Its translation: CASSRQRSSGANVLTF.

The gene calls are TRBV10-3 and TRBJ2-2, with D possibly TRBD1 on 5 matching bases. The V end lost 9 bases, the J end lost 6 bases, and 11 bases lay between the germline ends. This CDR3 comprises 12 residues. CDR1 is ENHRY, CDR2 SYGVKD, per germline. In DNA form, the CDR3 reads TGTGCCATACGAACAGGCCCCGGGGAGCTGTTTTTT. This encodes CAIRTGPGELFF.

This clonotype was counted only a few times. This chain uses TRBV20-1 with TRBJ2-5; 7 positions match TRBD2. This CDR3 contains 15 residues. CDR1 and CDR2 from the germline V gene are DFQATT and SNEGSKA (reference sequence). V lost 1 base to trimming and J lost 5 bases; unmatched junction nucleotides: 10. CDR3 in amino acids: CSARGFEREGETQYF. The CDR3 region has the DNA TGCAGTGCTAGAGGGTTTGAGAGGGAGGGGGAGACCCAGTACTTC.

CDR3 loop: CSASAPLGGGAQETQYF. CDR3 DNA: TGCAGTGCTAGTGCCCCTTTGGGCGGGGGGGCCCAAGAGACCCAGTACTTC. This chain joins TRBV20-1 and TRBJ2-5; 9 bases line up with TRBD2. The CDR3 sequence is 17 residues long. J gave up 1 base and V 3 bases, and 12 bases lay outside the gene matches. In germline, CDR1 is DFQATT, CDR2 SNEGSKA (reference sequence).

The chain uses TRBV20-1 and TRBJ2-7, with D unresolved. The V gene lost 3 bases and the J gene lost 2 bases, with 11 bases spanning the gap. The CDR3 is 13 amino acids. Germline lookup yields CDR1 DFQATT and CDR2 SNEGSKA (reference sequence). The DNA for the CDR3 is TGCAGTGCTAGGATTGAGAGCCCCTACGAGCAGTACTTC. Translation: CSARIESPYEQYF.

J is TRBJ2-3 and V is TRBV20-1, with a tentative D call TRBD1 (6 bases). Trimming took off 5 bases at V and 0 bases at J, with 15 bases between the two ends. The CDR3 is 15 amino acids. Germline values: CDR1 DFQATT, CDR2 SNEGSKA (reference sequence). The CDR3 DNA sequence: TGCAGTGCTGTCCCGGGACACCTTAGCACAGATACGCAGTATTTT. As protein: CSAVPGHLSTDTQYF.

This clonotype was picked up a small number of times. The chain carries TRBV7-6 and TRBJ2-5; D remains unclear. This CDR3 comprises 14 residues. Trimming cost V 0 bases and J 4 bases, with 9 bases left between them. CDR1 is SGHVS and CDR2 is FNYEAQ in the germline V gene. The CDR3 region has the DNA TGTGCCAGCAGCTTAGCGACCGGAGCAGAGACCCAGTACTTC. This translates into CASSLATGAETQYF.

This clonotype was observed many times. The chain has TRBV4-1 and TRBJ1-4; TRBD1 might be the D (5 bases). Germline V gives CDR1 MGHRA, CDR2 YSYEKL. The CDR3 is 17 residues long. The ends were cut back, 0 bases at V and 0 bases at J, with 11 bases in the middle. CDR3 nucleotides: TGCGCCAGCAGCCAAGAGAGGAGACAGACAACTAATGAAAAACTGTTTTTT. Amino acid sequence: CASSQERRQTTNEKLFF.

This clonotype was detected only a few times. This chain connects TRBV20-1 to TRBJ2-3; 8 bases fit TRBD2. The V segment lost 5 bases and the J segment 3 bases; nucleotides outside the gene matches: 7. This CDR3 is 14 amino acids long. Germline V gives CDR1 DFQATT, CDR2 SNEGSKA (reference sequence). Here the CDR3 reads CSAPPGLGTDTQYF. CDR3 nucleotides: TGCAGTGCTCCCCCGGGACTAGGAACAGATACGCAGTATTTT.

V usage is TRBV7-2 and J usage is TRBJ2-7, with 7 bases fitting TRBD2. Trimming took 8 bases from V and 6 from J; bases not matched to a gene: 10. The CDR3 is made up of 13 amino acids. Per germline, CDR1 SGHTA and CDR2 FQGNSA. The CDR3 reads CASSGGPRREQYF. The CDR3 DNA reads TGTGCCAGCTCGGGGGGTCCTAGGCGCGAGCAGTACTTC.

This clonotype was found many times. The chain combines TRBV29-1 with TRBJ1-2; D is possibly TRBD1 (5 bases). The V gene's germline CDR1 is SQVTM and CDR2 ANQGSEA. The CDR3 consists of 13 residues. The V end was cut by 4 bases, the J end by 3 bases, with 12 bases between. This CDR3 reads CSVVTATDYGYTF. The CDR3 coding sequence is TGCAGCGTTGTGACAGCTACAGACTATGGCTACACCTTC.

The rearrangement links TRBV12-3 or TRBV12-4 to TRBJ1-4; D is possibly TRBD1 (6 bases). The V gene lost 5 bases and the J gene lost 14 bases, with 18 bases spanning the gap. The CDR3 runs 13 residues. The chain's CDR3 is CASSPDTGRDLFF. CDR3 nucleotides: TGTGCCAGCAGTCCTGACACAGGGCGGGATCTGTTTTTT.